The sequence of this T cell receptor beta chain was determined in a study of blood T cell repertoires in COVID-19. Study context: Specimens from acute and convalescent COVID-19 originated in the United States, Italy and Spain. T cells, B-cell-depleted T cells, or PBMCs supplied cDNA or gDNA.

In the authors' methods: Amplification of reference gene primers provided the estimated nucleated cell counts. Some clones are missing from TCRdb's copy, which holds only in-frame ones; the method was immunoSEQ multiplex PCR. V and J calls plus clone size are reproduced from that table; the DNA served to infer D and trimming. The repertoire includes about 38,000 clones, under 90% of them detected once, and 1.6% sits in the top ten. V lost 7 bases and J lost 2; bases outside the gene matches: 3. From germline, CDR1 is WSHSY and CDR2 SAAADI. This CDR3 is 14 amino acids long. Seattle participants joined during active infection and were tracked over time.

V usage is TRBV10-2 and J usage is TRBJ2-7; TRBD2 matches 12 bases. The clonotype was recovered from a man aged 55 to 69 with COVID-19, enrolled during active disease. The sequencing sample was made of peripheral blood. The CDR3 protein is CASTRLAGAYEQYF. The CDR3 nucleotides are TGCGCCAGCACCCGACTAGCGGGAGCCTACGAGCAGTACTTC.